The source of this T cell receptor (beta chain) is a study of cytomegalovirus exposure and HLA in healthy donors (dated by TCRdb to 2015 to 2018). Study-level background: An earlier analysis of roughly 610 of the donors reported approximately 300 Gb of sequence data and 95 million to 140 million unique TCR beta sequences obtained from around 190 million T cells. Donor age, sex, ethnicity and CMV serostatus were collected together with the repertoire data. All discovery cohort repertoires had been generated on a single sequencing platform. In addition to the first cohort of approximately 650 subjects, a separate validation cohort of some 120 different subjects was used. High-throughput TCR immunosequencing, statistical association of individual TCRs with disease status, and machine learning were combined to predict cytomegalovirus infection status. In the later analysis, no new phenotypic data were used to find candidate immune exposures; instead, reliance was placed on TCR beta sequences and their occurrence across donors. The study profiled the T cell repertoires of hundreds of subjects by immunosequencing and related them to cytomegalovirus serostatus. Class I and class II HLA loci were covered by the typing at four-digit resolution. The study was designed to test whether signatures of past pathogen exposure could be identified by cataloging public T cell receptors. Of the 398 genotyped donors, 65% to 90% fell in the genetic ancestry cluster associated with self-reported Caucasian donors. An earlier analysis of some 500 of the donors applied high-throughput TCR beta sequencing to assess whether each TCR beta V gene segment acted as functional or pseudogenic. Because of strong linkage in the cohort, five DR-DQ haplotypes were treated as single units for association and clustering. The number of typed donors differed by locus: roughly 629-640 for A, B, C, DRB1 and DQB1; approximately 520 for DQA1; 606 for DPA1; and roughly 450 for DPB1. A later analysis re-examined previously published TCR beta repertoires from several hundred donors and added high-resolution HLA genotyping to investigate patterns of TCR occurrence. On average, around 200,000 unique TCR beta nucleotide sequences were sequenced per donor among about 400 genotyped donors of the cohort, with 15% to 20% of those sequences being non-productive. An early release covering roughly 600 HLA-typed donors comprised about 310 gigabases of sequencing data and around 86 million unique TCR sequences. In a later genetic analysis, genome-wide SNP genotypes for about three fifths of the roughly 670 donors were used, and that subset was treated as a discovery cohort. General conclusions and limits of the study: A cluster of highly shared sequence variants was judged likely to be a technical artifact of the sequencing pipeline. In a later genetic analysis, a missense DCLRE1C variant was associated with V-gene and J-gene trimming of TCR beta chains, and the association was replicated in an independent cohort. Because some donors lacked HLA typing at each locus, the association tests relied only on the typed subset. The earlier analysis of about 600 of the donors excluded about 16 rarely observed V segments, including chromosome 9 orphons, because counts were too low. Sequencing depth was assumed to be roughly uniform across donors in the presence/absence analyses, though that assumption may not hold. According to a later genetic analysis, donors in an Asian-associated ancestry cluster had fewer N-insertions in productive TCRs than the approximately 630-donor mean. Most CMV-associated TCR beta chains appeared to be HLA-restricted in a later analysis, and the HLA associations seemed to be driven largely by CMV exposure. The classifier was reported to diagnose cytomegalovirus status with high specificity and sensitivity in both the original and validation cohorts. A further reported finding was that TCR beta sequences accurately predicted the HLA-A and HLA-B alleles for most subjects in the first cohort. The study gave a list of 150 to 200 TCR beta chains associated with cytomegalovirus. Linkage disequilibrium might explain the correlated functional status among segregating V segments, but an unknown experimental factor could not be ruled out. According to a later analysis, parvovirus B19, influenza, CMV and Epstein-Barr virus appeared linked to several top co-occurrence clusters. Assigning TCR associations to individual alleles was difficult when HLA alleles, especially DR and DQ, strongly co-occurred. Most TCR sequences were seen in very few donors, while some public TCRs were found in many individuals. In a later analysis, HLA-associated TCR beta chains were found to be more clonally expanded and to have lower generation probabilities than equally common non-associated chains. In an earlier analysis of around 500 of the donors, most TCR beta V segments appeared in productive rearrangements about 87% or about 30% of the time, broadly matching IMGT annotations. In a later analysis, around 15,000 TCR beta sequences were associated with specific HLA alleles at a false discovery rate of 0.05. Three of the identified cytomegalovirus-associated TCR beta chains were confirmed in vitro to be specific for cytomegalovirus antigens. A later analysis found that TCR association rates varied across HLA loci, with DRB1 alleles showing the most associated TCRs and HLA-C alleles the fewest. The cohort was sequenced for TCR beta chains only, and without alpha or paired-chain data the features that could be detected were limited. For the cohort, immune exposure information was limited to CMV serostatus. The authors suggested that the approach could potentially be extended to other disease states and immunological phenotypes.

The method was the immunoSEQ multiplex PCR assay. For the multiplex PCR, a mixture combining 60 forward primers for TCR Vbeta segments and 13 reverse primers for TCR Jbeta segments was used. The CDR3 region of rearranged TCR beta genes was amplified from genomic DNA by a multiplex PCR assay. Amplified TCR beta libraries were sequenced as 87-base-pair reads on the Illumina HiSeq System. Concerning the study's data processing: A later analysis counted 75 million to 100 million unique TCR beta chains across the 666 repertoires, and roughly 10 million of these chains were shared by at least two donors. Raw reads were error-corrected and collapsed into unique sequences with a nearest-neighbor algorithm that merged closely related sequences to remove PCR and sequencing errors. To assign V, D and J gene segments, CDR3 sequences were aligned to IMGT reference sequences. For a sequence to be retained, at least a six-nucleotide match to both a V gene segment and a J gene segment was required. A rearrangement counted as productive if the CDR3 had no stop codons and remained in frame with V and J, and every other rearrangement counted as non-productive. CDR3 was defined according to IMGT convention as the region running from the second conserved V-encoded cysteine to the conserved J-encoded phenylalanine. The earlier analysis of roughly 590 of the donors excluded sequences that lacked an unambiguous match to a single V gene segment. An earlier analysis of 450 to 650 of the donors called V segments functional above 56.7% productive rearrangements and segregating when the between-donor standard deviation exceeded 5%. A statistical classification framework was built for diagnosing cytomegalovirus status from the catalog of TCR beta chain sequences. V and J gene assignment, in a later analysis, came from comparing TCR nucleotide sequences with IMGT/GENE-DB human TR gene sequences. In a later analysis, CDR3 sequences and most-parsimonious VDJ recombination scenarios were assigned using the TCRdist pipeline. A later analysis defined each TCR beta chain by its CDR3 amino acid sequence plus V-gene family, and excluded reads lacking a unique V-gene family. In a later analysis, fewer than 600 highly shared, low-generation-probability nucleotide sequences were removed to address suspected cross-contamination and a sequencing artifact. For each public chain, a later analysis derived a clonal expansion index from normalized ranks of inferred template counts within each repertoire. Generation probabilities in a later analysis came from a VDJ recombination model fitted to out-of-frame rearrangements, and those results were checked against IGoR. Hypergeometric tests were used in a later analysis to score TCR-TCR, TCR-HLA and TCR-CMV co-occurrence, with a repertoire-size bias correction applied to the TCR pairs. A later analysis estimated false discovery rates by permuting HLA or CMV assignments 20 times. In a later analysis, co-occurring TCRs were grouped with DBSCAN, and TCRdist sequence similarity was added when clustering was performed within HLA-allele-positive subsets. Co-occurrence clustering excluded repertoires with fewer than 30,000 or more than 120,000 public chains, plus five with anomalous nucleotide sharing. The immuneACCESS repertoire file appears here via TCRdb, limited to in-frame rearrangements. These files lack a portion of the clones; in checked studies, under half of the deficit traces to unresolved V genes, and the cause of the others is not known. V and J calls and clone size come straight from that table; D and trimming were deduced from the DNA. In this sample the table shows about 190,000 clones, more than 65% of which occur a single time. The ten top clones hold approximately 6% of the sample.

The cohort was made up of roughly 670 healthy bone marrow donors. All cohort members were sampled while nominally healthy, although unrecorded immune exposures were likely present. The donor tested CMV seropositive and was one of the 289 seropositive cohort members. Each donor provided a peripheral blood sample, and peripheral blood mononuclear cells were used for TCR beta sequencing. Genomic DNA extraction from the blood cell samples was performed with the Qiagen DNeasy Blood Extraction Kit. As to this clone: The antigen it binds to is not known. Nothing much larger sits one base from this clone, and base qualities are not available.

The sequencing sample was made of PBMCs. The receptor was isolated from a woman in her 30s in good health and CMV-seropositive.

This receptor has the CDR3 CASSLSSQGAYGYTF. The nucleotides are TGTGCCAGCAGTTTAAGTAGCCAGGGGGCCTATGGCTACACCTTC. Rearrangement joined TRBV28 to TRBJ1-2, and 8 junction bases match TRBD1. Reading from cysteine to phenylalanine, the CDR3 counts 15 amino acids. Solely the CDR3 DNA is kept, with 45 bases framed from the first base. Trimming removed 2 bases from V and 4 bases from J; the gene matches leave 6 bases unexplained. The germline V gene yields MDHEN for CDR1 and SYDVKM for CDR2.